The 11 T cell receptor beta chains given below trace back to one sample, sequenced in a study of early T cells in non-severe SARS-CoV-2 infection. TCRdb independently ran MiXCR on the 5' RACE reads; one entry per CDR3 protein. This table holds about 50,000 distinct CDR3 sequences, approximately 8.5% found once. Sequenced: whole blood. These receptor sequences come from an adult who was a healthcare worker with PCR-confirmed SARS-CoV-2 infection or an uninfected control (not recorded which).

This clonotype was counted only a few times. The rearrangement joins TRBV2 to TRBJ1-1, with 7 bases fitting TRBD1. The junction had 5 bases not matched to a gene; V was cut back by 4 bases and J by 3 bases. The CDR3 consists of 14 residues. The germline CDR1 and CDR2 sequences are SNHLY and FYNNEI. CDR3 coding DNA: TGTGCCAGCAGTGGGGTCAGGGGGGACACTGAAGCTTTCTTT. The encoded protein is CASSGVRGDTEAFF. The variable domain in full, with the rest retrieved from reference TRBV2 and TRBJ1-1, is EPEVTQTPSHQVTQMGQEVILRCVPISNHLYFYWYRQILGQKVEFLVSFYNNEISEKSEIFDDQFSVERPDGSNFTLKIRSTKLEDSAMYFCASSGVRGDTEAFFGQGTRLTVV.

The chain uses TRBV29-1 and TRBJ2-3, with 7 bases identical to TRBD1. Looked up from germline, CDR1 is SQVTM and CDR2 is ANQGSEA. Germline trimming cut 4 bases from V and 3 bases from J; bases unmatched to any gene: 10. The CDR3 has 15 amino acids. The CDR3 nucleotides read TGCAGCGTTGCCAGAGGACAGGCGAGGACAGATACGCAGTATTTT. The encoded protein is CSVARGQARTDTQYF.

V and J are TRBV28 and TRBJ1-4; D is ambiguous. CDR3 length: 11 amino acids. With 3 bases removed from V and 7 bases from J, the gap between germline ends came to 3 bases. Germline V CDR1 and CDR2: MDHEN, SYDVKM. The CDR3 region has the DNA TGTGCCAGCAGTTTGGGTGAAAAACTGTTTTTT. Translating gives CASSLGEKLFF.

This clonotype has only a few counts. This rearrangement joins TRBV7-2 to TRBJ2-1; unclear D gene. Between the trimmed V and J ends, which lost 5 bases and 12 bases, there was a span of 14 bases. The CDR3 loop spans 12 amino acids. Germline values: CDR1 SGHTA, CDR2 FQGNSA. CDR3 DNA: TGTGCCAGCAGCCAGACTGGTCAAGGGCAGTTCTTC. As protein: CASSQTGQGQFF.

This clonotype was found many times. This CDR3 is CSVDPLGDNEQFF. The DNA of the CDR3 is TGCAGCGTTGACCCTCTGGGGGACAATGAGCAGTTCTTC. This chain links TRBV29-1 with TRBJ2-1; D possibly uses TRBD1 or TRBD2 (5 bases each). CDR3 size: 13 residues. CDR1 SQVTM and CDR2 ANQGSEA come from the germline V gene. V lost 3 bases and J lost 5, with 11 bases in between.

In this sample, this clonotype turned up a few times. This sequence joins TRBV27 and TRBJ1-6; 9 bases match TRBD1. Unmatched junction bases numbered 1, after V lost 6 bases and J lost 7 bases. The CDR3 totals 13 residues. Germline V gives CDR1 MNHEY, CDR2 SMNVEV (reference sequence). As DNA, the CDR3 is TGTGCCAGCAGGGGACAGGGAAATTCACCCCTCCACTTT. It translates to CASRGQGNSPLHF.

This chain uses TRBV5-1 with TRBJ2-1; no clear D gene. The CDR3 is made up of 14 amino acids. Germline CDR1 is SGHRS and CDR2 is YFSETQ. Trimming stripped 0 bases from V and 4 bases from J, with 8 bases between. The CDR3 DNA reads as TGCGCCAGCAGCTTGGACTCGACATACAATGAGCAGTTCTTC. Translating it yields CASSLDSTYNEQFF.

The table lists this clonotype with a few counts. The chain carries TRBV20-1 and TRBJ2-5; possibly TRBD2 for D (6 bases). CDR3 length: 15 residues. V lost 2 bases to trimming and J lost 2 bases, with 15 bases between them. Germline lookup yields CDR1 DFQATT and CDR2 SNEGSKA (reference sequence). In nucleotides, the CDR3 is TGCAGTGCTAGACGGCCCCGGGACTCACAAGAGACCCAGTACTTC. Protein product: CSARRPRDSQETQYF.

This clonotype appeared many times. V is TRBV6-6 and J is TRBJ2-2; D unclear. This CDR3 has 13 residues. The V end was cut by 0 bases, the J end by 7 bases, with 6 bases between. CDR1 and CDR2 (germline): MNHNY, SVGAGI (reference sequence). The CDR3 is CASSYSIRGELFF. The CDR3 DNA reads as TGTGCCAGCAGTTACTCGATCCGCGGGGAGCTGTTTTTT.

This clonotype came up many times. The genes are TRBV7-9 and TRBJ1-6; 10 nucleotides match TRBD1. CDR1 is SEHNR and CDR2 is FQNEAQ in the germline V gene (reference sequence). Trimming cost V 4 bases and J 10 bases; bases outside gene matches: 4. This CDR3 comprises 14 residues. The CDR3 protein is CASSSRDRGSPLHF. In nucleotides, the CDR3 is TGTGCCAGCAGCTCCCGGGACAGGGGATCACCCCTCCACTTT.

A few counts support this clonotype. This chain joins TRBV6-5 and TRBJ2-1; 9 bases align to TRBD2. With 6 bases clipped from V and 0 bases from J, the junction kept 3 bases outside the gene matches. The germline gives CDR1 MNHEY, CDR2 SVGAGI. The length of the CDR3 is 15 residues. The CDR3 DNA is TGTGCCAGCAGAAGCGGGAGGAGCTCCTACAATGAGCAGTTCTTC. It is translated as CASRSGRSSYNEQFF.